Sequencing of this TCR beta chain was carried out in a study of shared clonotypes between healthy human individuals. Unsorted material relied on about 90 million PBMCs as the source of genomic DNA. The CDR3 sequence is 14 residues long. Unmatched junction bases numbered 8, after V lost 11 bases and J lost 0 bases. Germline V gives CDR1 ENHRY, CDR2 SYGVKD. In the original workflow: For the immunoSEQ data, sequences were junction-only without quality scores, so filtering differed. Only in-frame clones appear in the TCRdb table, and some are missing; sequencing was by immunoSEQ multiplex PCR. The V and J calls and clone size were taken over from that table, and D and trimming were inferred from the DNA. This table has about half a million clones, around 79% appearing once.

The source material was PBMCs. This chain joins TRBV10-3 and TRBJ2-3; 7 positions agree with TRBD1. This TCR was recovered from a woman between 40 and 55 years old in good health. Some clones in this sample may be carry-over from other donors' samples. CDR3 coding DNA: TGTGCCTTATCATGGGGACAGAGCACAGATACGCAGTATTTT. Encoded protein: CALSWGQSTDTQYF.